The TCR beta chain described here comes from a study of radiotherapy plus CTLA-4 blockade in lung cancer. On the study more broadly: There were objective responses in roughly a sixth of patients, and over 30% had disease control.

Of note for this clone: What it recognizes is unknown.

Broader study findings: Subsequent to radiotherapy plus ipilimumab, tumor-derived TCR clones underwent expansion in blood.

Assay: immunoSEQ multiplex PCR; the TCRdb copy retains only in-frame clones and omits some. The sample records 86,000 or so clones, over 70% being singletons. Per germline, CDR1 SGHTA and CDR2 FQGNSA. V was clipped by 5 bases and J by 7 bases, with 15 bases between them. There are 15 residues in the CDR3. This chain joins TRBV7-2 and TRBJ1-6; TRBD1 is a possible D gene (6 bases). This sequence originates from a human donor with non-small cell lung cancer who had a partial response to radiotherapy plus ipilimumab. Some clones in this sample may be carry-over from other donors' samples. The sequences come from peripheral blood, collected from a patient treated with radiotherapy plus ipilimumab. CDR3 bases: TGTGCCAGCAGCCCGGGGGGGCGACGGAATTCACCCCTCCACTTT. Its protein is CASSPGGRRNSPLHF.